This T cell receptor (beta chain) came from a study of T cells in Graves' hyperthyroidism and ophthalmopathy. Amplified TCR beta CDR3 regions derived from RNA transcripts. TCR CDR3 underwent first-round RT-PCR with the HTBI primer set. TCRdb re-called the multiplex PCR reads with MiXCR, one entry per CDR3 protein. The table records about 620,000 distinct CDR3 sequences, around 16% of them present only once. Findings and caveats of the study: Ophthalmopathy was identified by the model a median around 5.9 months ahead of onset.

This clonotype was counted ten times or more. The antigen remains undetermined. Graves' hyperthyroidism was deemed stable absent ophthalmopathy progression within 18 months. The diagnoses drew upon clinical symptoms, serum thyroxine and TRAb, thyroid ultrasound and orbital computed tomography. Germline loops: CDR1 SNHLY, CDR2 FYNNEI. The CDR3 runs to 11 residues. J gave up 9 bases and V 6 bases, and 2 bases lay outside the gene matches. The chain recombines TRBV2 with TRBJ2-3; 8 nucleotides match TRBD1. Sequenced: blood. The receptor was isolated from a woman aged 30 to 39 with Graves' hyperthyroidism. The DNA for the CDR3 is TGTGCCAGCAGGGGACAGGTAACGCAGTATTTT. The encoded protein is CASRGQVTQYF.